The entry that follows covers one T cell receptor beta chain sequence. Its antigen is still unknown. This entry comes from a study of T cell responses to AZD1222 COVID-19 vaccine. Here immunoSEQ multiplex PCR was the method, and the copy in TCRdb shows in-frame clones only, minus some. The sample has 95,000 to 150,000 clones; 88% are singletons. The germline CDR1 and CDR2 sequences are SGHNT and YYREEE (reference sequence). This CDR3 comprises 17 residues. Trimming pared 3 bases from V and 2 bases from J, leaving 18 bases between. General study results and limits: Two doses of AZD1222 preceded a rise in Spike-specific TCR breadth and depth. CD4 TCRs covered the whole spike, strongest at regions 160-218 and 743-854. Only after the peak T cell response were repertoires sampled. Of spike-specific TCRs, nearly half reportedly target regions left unmutated in variants.

The chain is built from TRBV5-4 and TRBJ2-1; D not resolved. The specimen was peripheral blood, collected on day 0 of AZD1222 vaccination. The TCR was taken from an adult in good health. In nucleotides, the CDR3 is TGTGCCAGCAGCTCGACCTTTAGTGGGGTTACCTACAATGAGCAGTTCTTC. This sequence encodes CASSSTFSGVTYNEQFF.